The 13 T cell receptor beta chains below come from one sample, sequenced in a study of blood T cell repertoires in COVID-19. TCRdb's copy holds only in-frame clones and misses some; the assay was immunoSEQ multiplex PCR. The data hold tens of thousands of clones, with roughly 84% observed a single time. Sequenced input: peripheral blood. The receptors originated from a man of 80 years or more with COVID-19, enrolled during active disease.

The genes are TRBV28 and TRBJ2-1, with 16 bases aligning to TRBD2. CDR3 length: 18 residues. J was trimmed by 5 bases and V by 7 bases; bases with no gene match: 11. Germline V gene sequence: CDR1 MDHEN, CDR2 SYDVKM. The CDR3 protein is CASKSGTSGGAWHNEQFF. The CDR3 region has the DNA TGTGCCAGCAAATCCGGGACTAGCGGGGGGGCCTGGCACAATGAGCAGTTCTTC.

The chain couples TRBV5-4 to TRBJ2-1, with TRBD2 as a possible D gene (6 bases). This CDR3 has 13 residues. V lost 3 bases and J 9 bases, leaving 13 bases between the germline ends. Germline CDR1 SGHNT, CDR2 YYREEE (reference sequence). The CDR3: CASSWSPEGEQFF. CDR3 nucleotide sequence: TGTGCCAGCAGCTGGAGTCCGGAGGGTGAGCAGTTCTTC.

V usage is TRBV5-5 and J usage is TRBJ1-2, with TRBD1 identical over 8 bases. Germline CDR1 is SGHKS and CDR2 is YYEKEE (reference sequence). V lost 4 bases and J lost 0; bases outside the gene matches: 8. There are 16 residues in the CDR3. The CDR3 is CASSRTGRAANYGYTF. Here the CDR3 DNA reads TGTGCCAGCAGCCGGACAGGGAGGGCGGCTAACTATGGCTACACCTTC.

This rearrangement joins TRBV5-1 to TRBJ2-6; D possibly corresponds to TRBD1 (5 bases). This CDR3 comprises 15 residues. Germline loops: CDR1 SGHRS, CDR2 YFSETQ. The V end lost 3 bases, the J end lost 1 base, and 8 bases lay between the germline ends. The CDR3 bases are TGCGCCAGCAGCTCCCCAGGGTCTGGGGCCAACGTCCTGACTTTC. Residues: CASSSPGSGANVLTF.

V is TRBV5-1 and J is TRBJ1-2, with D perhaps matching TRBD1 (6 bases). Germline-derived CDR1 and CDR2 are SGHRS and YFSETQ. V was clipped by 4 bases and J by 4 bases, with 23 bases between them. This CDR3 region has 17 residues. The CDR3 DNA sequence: TGCGCCAGCAGCCCCGGCGATGGGGGGGCGTCCAGCTATGGCTACACCTTC. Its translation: CASSPGDGGASSYGYTF.

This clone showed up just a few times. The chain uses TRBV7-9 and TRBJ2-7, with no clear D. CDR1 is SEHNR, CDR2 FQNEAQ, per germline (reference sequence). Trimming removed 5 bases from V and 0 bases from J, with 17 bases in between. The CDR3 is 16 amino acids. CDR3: CASSHPGDLTSYEQYF. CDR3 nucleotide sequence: TGTGCCAGCAGCCACCCCGGAGACCTCACCTCCTACGAGCAGTACTTC. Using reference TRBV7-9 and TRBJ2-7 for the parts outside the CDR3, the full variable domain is DTGVSQNPRHKITKRGQNVTFRCDPISEHNRLYWYRQTLGQGPEFLTYFQNEAQLEKSRLLSDRFSAERPKGSFSTLEIQRTEQGDSAMYLCASSHPGDLTSYEQYFGPGTRLTVT.

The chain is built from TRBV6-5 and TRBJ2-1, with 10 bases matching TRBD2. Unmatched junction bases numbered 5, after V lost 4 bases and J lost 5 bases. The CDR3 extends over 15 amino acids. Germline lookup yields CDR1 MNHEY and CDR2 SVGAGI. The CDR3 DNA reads TGTGCCAGCAGTTCCTCTGGACTAGCGGACAATGAGCAGTTCTTC. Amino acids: CASSSSGLADNEQFF.

The CDR3 nucleotides are TGTGCCAGCAGCCAAGTCACAGGGTTGGGCGGGGAGCTGTTTTTT. It yields the protein CASSQVTGLGGELFF. The V call is TRBV3-1 (or the pseudogene TRBV3-2), the J call TRBJ2-2, with TRBD1 as a possible D gene (6 bases). V shed 1 base and J shed 7 bases, with 13 bases lying between them. The CDR3 covers 15 residues. Germline CDR1 is LGHDT and CDR2 is YNNKEL (reference sequence).

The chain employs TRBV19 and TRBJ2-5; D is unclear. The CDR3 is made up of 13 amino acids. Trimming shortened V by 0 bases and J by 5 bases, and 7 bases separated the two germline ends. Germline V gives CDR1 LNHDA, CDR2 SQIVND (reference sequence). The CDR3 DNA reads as TGTGCCAGTAGTATAGATTTGGCCGAGACCCAGTACTTC. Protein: CASSIDLAETQYF.

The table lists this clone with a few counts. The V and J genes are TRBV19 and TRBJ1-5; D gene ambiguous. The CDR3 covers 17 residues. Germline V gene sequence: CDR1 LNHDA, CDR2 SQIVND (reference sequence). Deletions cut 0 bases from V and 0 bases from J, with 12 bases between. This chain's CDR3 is CASSIDKQSFSNQPQHF. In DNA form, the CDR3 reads TGTGCCAGTAGTATAGACAAACAGAGTTTTAGCAATCAGCCCCAGCATTTT.

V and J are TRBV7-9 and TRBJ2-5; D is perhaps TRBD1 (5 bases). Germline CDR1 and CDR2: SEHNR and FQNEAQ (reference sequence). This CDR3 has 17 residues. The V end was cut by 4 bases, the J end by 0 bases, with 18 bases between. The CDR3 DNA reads TGTGCCAGCAGCTCGGTTGCAGGGATGTGGGACCAAGAGACCCAGTACTTC. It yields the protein CASSSVAGMWDQETQYF.

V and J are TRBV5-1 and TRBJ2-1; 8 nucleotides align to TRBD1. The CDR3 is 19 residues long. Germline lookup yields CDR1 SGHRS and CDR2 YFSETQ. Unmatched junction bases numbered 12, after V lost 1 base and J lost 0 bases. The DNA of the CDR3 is TGCGCCAGCAGCTTGCTTGGACAGGGACAACCCTACTCCTACAATGAGCAGTTCTTC. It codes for CASSLLGQGQPYSYNEQFF.

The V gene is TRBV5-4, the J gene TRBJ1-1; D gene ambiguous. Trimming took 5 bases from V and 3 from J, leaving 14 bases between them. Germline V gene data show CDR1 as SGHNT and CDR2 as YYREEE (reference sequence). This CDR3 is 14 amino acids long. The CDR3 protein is CASRASTVDTEAFF. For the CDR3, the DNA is TGTGCCAGCAGGGCTAGCACGGTGGACACTGAAGCTTTCTTT.